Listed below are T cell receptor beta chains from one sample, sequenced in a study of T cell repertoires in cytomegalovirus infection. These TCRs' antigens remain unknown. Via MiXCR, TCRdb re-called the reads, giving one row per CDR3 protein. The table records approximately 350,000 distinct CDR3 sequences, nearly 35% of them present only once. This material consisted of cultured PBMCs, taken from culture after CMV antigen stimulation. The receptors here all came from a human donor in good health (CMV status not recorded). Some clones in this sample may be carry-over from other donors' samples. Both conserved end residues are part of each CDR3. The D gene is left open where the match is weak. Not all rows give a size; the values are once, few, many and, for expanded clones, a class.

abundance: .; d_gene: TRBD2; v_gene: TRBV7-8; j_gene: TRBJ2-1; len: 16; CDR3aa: CASSLEPSGGYNEQFF; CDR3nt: TGTGCCAGCAGCTTAGAGCCTAGCGGGGGGTACAATGAGCAGTTCTTC
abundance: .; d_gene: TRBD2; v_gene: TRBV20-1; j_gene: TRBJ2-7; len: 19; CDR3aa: CSAQSPTSGRAVSSYEQYF; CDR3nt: TGCAGTGCCCAGAGCCCGACTAGCGGGAGGGCCGTAAGCTCCTACGAGCAGTACTTC
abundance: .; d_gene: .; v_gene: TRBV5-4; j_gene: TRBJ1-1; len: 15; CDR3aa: CASTPLPDANTEAFF; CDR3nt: TGTGCCAGCACCCCCTTGCCCGACGCGAACACTGAAGCTTTCTTT
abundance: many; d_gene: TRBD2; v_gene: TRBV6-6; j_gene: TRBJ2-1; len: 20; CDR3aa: CASSWRVVPSGSGRRNEQFF; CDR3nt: TGTGCCAGCAGTTGGAGGGTGGTCCCGAGCGGTAGCGGGAGGCGGAATGAGCAGTTCTTC
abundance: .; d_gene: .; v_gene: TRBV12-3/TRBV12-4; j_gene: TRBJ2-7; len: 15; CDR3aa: CASSSYWTASYEQYF; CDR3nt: TGTGCCAGCAGTTCCTATTGGACGGCCAGCTACGAGCAGTACTTC
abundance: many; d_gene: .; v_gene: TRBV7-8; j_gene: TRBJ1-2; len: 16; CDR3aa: CASSSLKDTLLYGYTF; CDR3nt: TGTGCCAGCAGCTCTCTCAAGGACACACTTCTCTATGGCTACACCTTC
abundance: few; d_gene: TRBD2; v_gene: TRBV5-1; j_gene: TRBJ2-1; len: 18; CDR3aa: CASSLASTSESSYNEQFF; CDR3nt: TGCGCCAGCAGCTTGGCTTCGACTAGCGAGAGCTCCTACAATGAGCAGTTCTTC
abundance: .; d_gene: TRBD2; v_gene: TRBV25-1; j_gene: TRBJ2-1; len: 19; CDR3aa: CASSEWISGSVILDNEQFF; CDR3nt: TGTGCCAGCAGTGAATGGATAAGCGGGAGCGTCATCTTGGACAATGAGCAGTTCTTC
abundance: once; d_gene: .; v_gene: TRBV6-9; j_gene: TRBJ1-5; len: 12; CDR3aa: CASIVGDQPQHF; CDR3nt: TGTGCCAGCATCGTCGGGGATCAGCCCCAGCATTTT
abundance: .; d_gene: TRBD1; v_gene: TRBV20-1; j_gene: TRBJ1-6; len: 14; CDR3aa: CSARKTGPNSPLHF; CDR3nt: TGCAGTGCTAGGAAGACAGGGCCTAATTCACCCCTCCACTTT
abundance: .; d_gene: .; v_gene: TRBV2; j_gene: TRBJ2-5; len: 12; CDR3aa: CASNDRTGTQYF; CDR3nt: TGTGCCAGCAATGACAGGACCGGGACCCAGTACTTC
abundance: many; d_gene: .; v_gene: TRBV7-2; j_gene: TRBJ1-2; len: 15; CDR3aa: CASSLEKGANYGYTF; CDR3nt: TGTGCCAGCAGCTTAGAGAAAGGGGCTAACTATGGCTACACCTTC
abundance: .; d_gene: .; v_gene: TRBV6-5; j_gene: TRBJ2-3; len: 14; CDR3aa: CASSYRLVADTQYF; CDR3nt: TGTGCCAGCAGTTACAGGCTAGTAGCAGATACGCAGTATTTT
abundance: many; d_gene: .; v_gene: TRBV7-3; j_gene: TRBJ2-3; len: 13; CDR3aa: CASSSSGTDTQYF; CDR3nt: TGTGCCAGCAGCTCATCAGGCACGGATACGCAGTATTTT
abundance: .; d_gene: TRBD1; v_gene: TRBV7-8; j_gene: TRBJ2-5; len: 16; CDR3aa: CASSSRRDRTQETQYF; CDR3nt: TGTGCCAGCAGCTCACGCCGGGACAGGACCCAAGAGACCCAGTACTTC
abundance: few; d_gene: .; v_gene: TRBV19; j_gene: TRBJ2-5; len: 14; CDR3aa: CASSVDSLQETQYF; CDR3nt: TGTGCCAGTAGTGTGGACTCCCTACAAGAGACCCAGTACTTC
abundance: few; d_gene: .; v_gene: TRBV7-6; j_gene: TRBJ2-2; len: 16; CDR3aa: CASSPTGVTNTGELFF; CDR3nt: TGTGCCAGCAGCCCCACTGGGGTCACGAACACCGGGGAGCTGTTTTTT
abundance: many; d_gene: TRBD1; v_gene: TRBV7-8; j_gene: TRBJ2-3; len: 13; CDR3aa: CASADRHTDTQYF; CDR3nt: TGTGCCAGTGCGGACAGGCACACAGATACGCAGTATTTT
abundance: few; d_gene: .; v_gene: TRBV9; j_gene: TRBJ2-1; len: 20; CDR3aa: CASSVASGSTAVFSYNEQFF; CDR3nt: TGTGCCAGCAGCGTAGCCTCGGGGTCGACAGCGGTGTTCTCCTACAATGAGCAGTTCTTC
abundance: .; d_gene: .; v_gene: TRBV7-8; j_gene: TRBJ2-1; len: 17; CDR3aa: CTSSRLAGGVGYNEQFF; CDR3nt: TGTACCAGCAGCCGACTAGCCGGGGGCGTGGGCTACAATGAGCAGTTCTTC
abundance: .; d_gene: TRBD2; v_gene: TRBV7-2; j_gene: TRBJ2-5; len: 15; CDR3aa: CASSTQAGVGETQYF; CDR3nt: TGTGCCAGCAGCACCCAAGCGGGAGTGGGAGAGACCCAGTACTTC
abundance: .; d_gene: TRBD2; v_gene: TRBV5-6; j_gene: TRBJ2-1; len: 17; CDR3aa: CASSLRASGAGGNEQFF; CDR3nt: TGTGCCAGCAGCTTGAGGGCTAGCGGTGCCGGCGGAAATGAGCAGTTCTTC
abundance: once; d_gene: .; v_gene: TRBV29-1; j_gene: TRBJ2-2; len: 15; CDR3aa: CSVESGQYNTGELFF; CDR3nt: TGCAGCGTTGAATCCGGGCAGTATAACACCGGGGAGCTGTTTTTT
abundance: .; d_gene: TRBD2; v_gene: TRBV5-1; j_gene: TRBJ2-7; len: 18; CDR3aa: CASSLQPGLADHSYEQYF; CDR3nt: TGCGCCAGCAGCTTGCAGCCGGGACTAGCGGACCACTCCTACGAGCAGTACTTC
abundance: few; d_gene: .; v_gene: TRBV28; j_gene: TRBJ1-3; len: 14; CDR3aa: CASSQTGTGNTIYF; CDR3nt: TGTGCCAGCAGTCAAACAGGGACTGGAAACACCATATATTTT
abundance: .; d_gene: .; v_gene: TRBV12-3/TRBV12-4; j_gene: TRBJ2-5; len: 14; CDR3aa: CASSYPGRQETQYF; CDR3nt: TGTGCCAGCAGCTATCCCGGGCGACAAGAGACCCAGTACTTC
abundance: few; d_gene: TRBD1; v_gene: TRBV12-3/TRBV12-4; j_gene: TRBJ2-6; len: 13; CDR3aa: CASGTGTTNVLTF; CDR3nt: TGTGCCAGCGGGACAGGGACAACCAACGTCCTGACTTTC
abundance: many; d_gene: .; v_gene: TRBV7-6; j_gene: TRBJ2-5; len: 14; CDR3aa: CASSLGTIQETQYF; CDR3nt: TGTGCCAGCAGCTTGGGGACGATCCAAGAGACCCAGTACTTC
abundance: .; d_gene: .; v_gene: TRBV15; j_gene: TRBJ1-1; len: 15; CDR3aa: CATSRDLGGNTEAFF; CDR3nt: TGTGCCACCAGCAGAGATTTAGGCGGGAACACTGAAGCTTTCTTT
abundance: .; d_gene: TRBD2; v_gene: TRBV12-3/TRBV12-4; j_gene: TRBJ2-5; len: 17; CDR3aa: CASSPGYSGRVGETQYF; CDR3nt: TGTGCCAGCAGTCCCGGATATAGCGGGAGAGTGGGAGAGACCCAGTACTTC
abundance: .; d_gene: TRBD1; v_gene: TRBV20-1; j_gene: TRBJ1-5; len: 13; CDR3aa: CSANRDRDQPQHF; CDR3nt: TGCAGTGCTAACCGGGACAGGGATCAGCCCCAGCATTTT
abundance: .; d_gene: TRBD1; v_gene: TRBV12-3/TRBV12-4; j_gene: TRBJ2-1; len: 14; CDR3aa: CASSPRKGAGEQFF; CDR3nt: TGTGCCAGCAGTCCGAGAAAGGGGGCCGGCGAGCAGTTCTTC
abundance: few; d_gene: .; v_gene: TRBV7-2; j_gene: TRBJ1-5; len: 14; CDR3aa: CASSYQVGEGPQHF; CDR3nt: TGTGCCAGCAGCTACCAGGTGGGGGAAGGTCCCCAGCATTTT
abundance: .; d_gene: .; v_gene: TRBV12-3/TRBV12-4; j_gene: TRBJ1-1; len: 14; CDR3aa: CASSLRRANTEAFF; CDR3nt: TGTGCCAGCAGTTTACGCAGGGCGAACACTGAAGCTTTCTTT
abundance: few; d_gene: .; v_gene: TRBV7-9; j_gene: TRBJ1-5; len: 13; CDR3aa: CASSLVANQPQHF; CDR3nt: TGTGCCAGCAGCTTAGTAGCAAATCAGCCCCAGCATTTT
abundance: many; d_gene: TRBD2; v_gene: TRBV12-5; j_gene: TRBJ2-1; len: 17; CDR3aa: CASGLVQLAGTYNEQFF; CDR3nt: TGTGCTAGTGGTTTGGTACAACTAGCGGGGACTTACAATGAGCAGTTCTTC
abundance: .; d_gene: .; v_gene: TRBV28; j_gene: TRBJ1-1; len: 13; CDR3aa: CASSLAPGTEAFF; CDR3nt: TGTGCCAGCAGTTTAGCGCCAGGCACTGAAGCTTTCTTT
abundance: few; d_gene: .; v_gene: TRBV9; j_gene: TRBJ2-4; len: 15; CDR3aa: CASSENGWDKNIQYF; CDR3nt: TGTGCCAGCAGCGAGAACGGGTGGGACAAAAACATTCAGTACTTC